The 21 T cell receptor beta chains presented below share a single source sample, sequenced in a study of shared clonotypes between healthy human individuals. This table comes from immunoSEQ multiplex PCR, and its TCRdb copy is limited to in-frame clones, with some not included. The sample includes about 1.5 million clones, under 99% of them seen just once. The sample taken for sequencing was naive CD4+ T cells sorted from blood. The subset here: CD45RA+ positively selected. These TCRs come from a man aged 30-40 years in good health.

V is TRBV9 and J is TRBJ2-3, with 10 bases aligning to TRBD1. CDR1 is SGDLS, CDR2 YYNGEE, per germline. The CDR3 totals 16 residues. V lost 3 bases and J lost 1; bases outside the gene matches: 5. The CDR3 DNA follows: TGTGCCAGCAGCGCCCGACAGGGGGCCGGCACAGATACGCAGTATTTT. Translated: CASSARQGAGTDTQYF.

The chain is built from TRBV25-1 and TRBJ1-1; 7 nucleotides line up with TRBD1. V gave up 2 bases and J gave up 5 bases; unmatched junction bases: 8. The CDR3 has 15 amino acids. Per germline, CDR1 MGHDK and CDR2 SYGVNS. The CDR3 DNA sequence: TGTGCCAGCAGTGAACCTGGCAGGGGGGGAACTGAAGCTTTCTTT. The encoded protein is CASSEPGRGGTEAFF.

V is TRBV4-2 and J is TRBJ2-7, with D uncertain. The V and J ends lost 0 bases and 10 bases respectively, with 7 bases between them. Germline CDR1 LGHNA, CDR2 YNFKEQ. The CDR3 totals 11 residues. The CDR3 DNA reads as TGTGCCAGCAGCCAAGATCTGGAACAGTACTTC. Translated, it gives CASSQDLEQYF.

The J gene is TRBJ2-1, the V gene TRBV27; the D gene could be TRBD1 or TRBD2 (5 bases each). CDR3 length: 17 residues. V dropped 1 base and J dropped 1 base, with 14 bases sitting between them. Germline CDR1 is MNHEY and CDR2 is SMNVEV (reference sequence). CDR3 in amino acids: CASSLYPGGSSYNEQFF. CDR3 DNA: TGTGCCAGCAGTTTATACCCTGGGGGTTCTTCCTACAATGAGCAGTTCTTC.

The chain combines TRBV11-3 with TRBJ2-2; 10 bases fit TRBD2. Germline V gene data show CDR1 as SGHNT and CDR2 as YENEEA. CDR3 size: 17 residues. V dropped 1 base and J dropped 6; count of bases not matched to a gene: 8. The CDR3 loop reads CASSLAGLAGAAGELFF. CDR3 nucleotides: TGTGCCAGCAGCTTAGCAGGGCTAGCGGGAGCCGCCGGGGAGCTGTTTTTT.

For the CDR3, the DNA is TGCGCCAGCAGCCAAGAGAAGGACAGGGACTACGAGCAGTACTTC. Translating gives CASSQEKDRDYEQYF. The V call is TRBV4-3, the J call TRBJ2-7; the match to TRBD1 covers 8 bases. With V trimmed by 0 bases and J by 3 bases, 4 bases remained unmatched. Looked up from germline, CDR1 is LGHNA and CDR2 is YSLEER. CDR3 size: 15 residues.

The chain is built from TRBV28 and TRBJ1-4, with D perhaps TRBD1 (5 bases). This CDR3 comprises 15 residues. Germline V gene sequence: CDR1 MDHEN, CDR2 SYDVKM. V was clipped by 6 bases and J by 3 bases, with 14 bases between them. CDR3 sequence reads: CASSRPGLPNEKLFF. In DNA form, the CDR3 reads TGTGCCAGCAGCCGCCCGGGGCTGCCTAATGAAAAACTGTTTTTT.

The chain recombines TRBV6-4 with TRBJ2-1; D possibly uses TRBD1 or TRBD2 (5 bases each). The germline gives CDR1 MRHNA, CDR2 SNTAGT. The V and J ends lost 6 bases and 5 bases respectively, with 20 bases between them. This CDR3 is 16 amino acids long. In nucleotides, the CDR3 is TGTGCCAGCAGCACTCGGGGCGGAAAAATCCACAATGAGCAGTTCTTC. Translation: CASSTRGGKIHNEQFF.

V is TRBV9 and J is TRBJ1-4; unclear D gene. The V end lost 0 bases, the J end lost 3 bases, and 9 bases lay between the germline ends. CDR1 and CDR2 (germline): SGDLS, YYNGEE. The CDR3 contains 15 residues. CDR3 sequence reads: CASSVGGPSNEKLFF. In DNA, the CDR3 is TGTGCCAGCAGCGTAGGAGGCCCCTCTAATGAAAAACTGTTTTTT.

This chain links TRBV7-3 with TRBJ2-1; D possibly corresponds to TRBD2 (7 bases). CDR1 is SGHTA, CDR2 FQGTGA, per germline. Deletions cut 5 bases from V and 7 bases from J, with 21 bases between. The CDR3 length is 16 residues. The CDR3, as DNA: TGTGCCAGCAGCCGGGGGGCTAGCTGGGGTATTAATGAGCAGTTCTTC. It yields the protein CASSRGASWGINEQFF.

The rearrangement uses TRBV28 and TRBJ1-5, with no clear D. V was trimmed by 4 bases and J by 9 bases, leaving 10 bases between them. There are 12 residues in the CDR3. Germline V gives CDR1 MDHEN, CDR2 SYDVKM. The CDR3 protein is CASSSPVLPQHF. The CDR3 DNA follows: TGTGCCAGCAGTTCCCCCGTCCTGCCCCAGCATTTT.

This chain joins TRBV28 and TRBJ2-2; D may be TRBD1 or TRBD2 (5 bases each). Trimming pared 6 bases from V and 2 bases from J, leaving 19 bases between. There are 17 residues in the CDR3. Germline values: CDR1 MDHEN, CDR2 SYDVKM. The CDR3 loop is CASSLSRGPINTGELFF. The DNA of the CDR3 is TGTGCCAGCAGCCTGTCTAGGGGACCAATAAACACCGGGGAGCTGTTTTTT.

The V gene is TRBV5-1, the J gene TRBJ2-7; a weak D match, TRBD1 (5 bases). Trimming left V 3 bases short and J 7 bases short, with 11 bases between. The CDR3 extends over 12 amino acids. Germline CDR1 and CDR2: SGHRS and YFSETQ. The CDR3 here is CASSYTGFEQYF. The CDR3 DNA follows: TGCGCCAGCAGCTACACAGGTTTTGAGCAGTACTTC. Together with reference TRBV5-1 and TRBJ2-7, the CDR3 gives the full variable domain: KAGVTQTPRYLIKTRGQQVTLSCSPISGHRSVSWYQQTPGQGLQFLFEYFSETQRNKGNFPGRFSGRQFSNSRSEMNVSTLELGDSALYLCASSYTGFEQYFGPGTRLTVT.

J is TRBJ2-1 and V is TRBV27, with TRBD2 identical over 13 bases. This CDR3 contains 14 residues. V gave up 5 bases and J gave up 7 bases; unmatched junction bases: 2. Germline CDR1 MNHEY, CDR2 SMNVEV (reference sequence). The CDR3 region is CASSRTSGSNEQFF. CDR3 nucleotide sequence: TGTGCCAGCAGTCGGACTAGCGGGAGTAATGAGCAGTTCTTC.

The chain combines TRBV5-1 with TRBJ2-5; D is possibly TRBD1 (5 bases). The CDR3 contains 15 residues. Germline CDR1 SGHRS, CDR2 YFSETQ. The V end was cut by 0 bases, the J end by 4 bases, with 13 bases between. The CDR3 spells CASSLALTVVETQYF. For the CDR3, the DNA is TGCGCCAGCAGCTTGGCCCTGACAGTCGTAGAGACCCAGTACTTC.

The V call is TRBV19, the J call TRBJ2-2; D is perhaps TRBD2 (5 bases). V gave up 7 bases and J gave up 2 bases, with 11 bases separating them. The CDR3 consists of 14 residues. Germline V gene data show CDR1 as LNHDA and CDR2 as SQIVND (reference sequence). CDR3 bases: TGTGCCAGTAAAGAGGGCGCTAACACCGGGGAGCTGTTTTTT. Its translation: CASKEGANTGELFF.

The chain has TRBV7-9 and TRBJ2-3, with TRBD2 as a possible D gene (6 bases). There are 15 residues in the CDR3. Per the germline V gene, CDR1 is SEHNR and CDR2 is FQNEAQ (reference sequence). Trimming left V 4 bases short and J 1 base short, with 12 bases between. The CDR3 DNA follows: TGTGCCAGCAGCTCCCATAGCGGCCGCACAGATACGCAGTATTTT. This encodes CASSSHSGRTDTQYF.

The rearrangement joins TRBV28 to TRBJ1-5; 11 bases are shared with TRBD1. The CDR3 runs to 16 residues. V was clipped by 6 bases and J by 6 bases; unmatched bases: 10. Germline loops: CDR1 MDHEN, CDR2 SYDVKM. CDR3 sequence reads: CASRLYGTGGTQPQHF. CDR3 DNA: TGTGCCAGCAGACTATATGGGACAGGGGGTACTCAGCCCCAGCATTTT.

The gene calls are TRBV15 and TRBJ1-4, with unresolved D. Germline V gives CDR1 LNHNV, CDR2 YYDKDF (reference sequence). V lost 0 bases and J 4 bases, leaving 9 bases between the germline ends. The CDR3 sequence is 15 residues long. The CDR3 DNA sequence: TGTGCCACCAGCAGAGATTTAATGGGTAATGAAAAACTGTTTTTT. This gives the protein CATSRDLMGNEKLFF. Based on the CDR3 plus reference TRBV15 and TRBJ1-4, the full variable domain is DAMVIQNPRYQVTQFGKPVTLSCSQTLNHNVMYWYQQKSSQAPKLLFHYYDKDFNNEADTPDNFQSRRPNTSFCFLDIRSPGLGDTAMYLCATSRDLMGNEKLFFGSGTQLSVL.

The gene calls are TRBV6-1 and TRBJ1-2; 10 nucleotides agree with TRBD1. The CDR3 length is 17 residues. V trimming: 4 bases; J trimming: 4 bases; junction bases outside the gene matches: 12. The germline CDR1 and CDR2 sequences are MNHNS and SASEGT. This chain's CDR3 is CASSATTGGRSGYGYTF. Written as DNA, the CDR3 is TGTGCCAGCAGTGCGACGACAGGGGGCCGTTCGGGCTATGGCTACACCTTC.

The genes are TRBV4-3 and TRBJ1-2; 7 positions match TRBD1. This CDR3 comprises 17 residues. The V and J ends lost 1 base and 4 bases, in that order; junction bases with no gene match: 12. Looked up from germline, CDR1 is LGHNA and CDR2 is YSLEER. CDR3: CASSQGPSGTASYGYTF. The CDR3 coding sequence is TGCGCCAGCAGCCAAGGTCCATCCGGGACAGCCTCCTATGGCTACACCTTC.